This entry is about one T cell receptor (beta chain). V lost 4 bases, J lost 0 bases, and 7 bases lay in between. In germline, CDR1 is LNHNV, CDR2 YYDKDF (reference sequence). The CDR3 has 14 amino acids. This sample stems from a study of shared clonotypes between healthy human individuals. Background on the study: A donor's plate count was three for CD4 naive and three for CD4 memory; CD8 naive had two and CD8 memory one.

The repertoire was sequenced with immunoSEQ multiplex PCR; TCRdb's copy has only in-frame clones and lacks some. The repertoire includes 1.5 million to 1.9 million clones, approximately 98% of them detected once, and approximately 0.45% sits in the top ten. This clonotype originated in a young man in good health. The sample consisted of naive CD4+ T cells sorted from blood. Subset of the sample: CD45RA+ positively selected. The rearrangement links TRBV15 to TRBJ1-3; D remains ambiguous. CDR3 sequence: CATSKPGSGNTIYF. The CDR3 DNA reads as TGTGCCACCAGCAAGCCGGGCTCTGGAAACACCATATATTTT.